The 32 T cell receptor beta chains below were found in one sample sequenced in a study of shared clonotypes between healthy human individuals (dated by TCRdb to the early 2020s). Receptors were amplified or captured by the immunoSEQ multiplex PCR assay. The immuneACCESS repertoire file appears here via TCRdb, limited to in-frame rearrangements. These files lack a portion of the clones; in checked studies, under half of the deficit traces to unresolved V genes, and the cause of the others is not known. Across this sample there are millions of clones, with just over 90% seen only once. Together, the top ten hold approximately 0.4% of the sample. The sequencing sample was made of naive CD4+ T cells from PBMCs. In light of the paper, this sample's cell subset or site label describes: CD45RA+ positively selected. Every receptor here comes from a man between 18 and 35 years old in good health. Some clones in this sample may be carry-over from other donors' samples.

The rearrangement joins TRBV28 to TRBJ2-1, with TRBD2 matching 11 bases. Germline V gives CDR1 MDHEN, CDR2 SYDVKM. This CDR3 contains 16 residues. The J segment lost 4 bases and the V segment lost 3 bases, leaving 5 bases of the junction unmatched. The CDR3 nucleotides are TGTGCCAGCAGTTTCACCGGGACTAGCGGTTACAATGAGCAGTTCTTC. Translating it yields CASSFTGTSGYNEQFF.

The chain couples TRBV6-5 to TRBJ2-3, with D maybe TRBD2 (6 bases). Germline CDR1 reads MNHEY; CDR2 reads SVGAGI. This CDR3 spans 13 amino acids. Trimming stripped 5 bases from V and 9 bases from J, with 15 bases between. The chain's CDR3 is CASSDRLDGTQYF. The CDR3 nucleotides are TGTGCCAGCAGTGACCGACTAGACGGCACGCAGTATTTT.

The chain is built from TRBV28 and TRBJ2-2; D call uncertain. The CDR3 totals 14 residues. CDR1 and CDR2 (germline): MDHEN, SYDVKM. The V end was cut by 4 bases, the J end by 4 bases, with 10 bases between. The CDR3 coding sequence is TGTGCCAGCAGTTCGGGCCCCTCCACCGGGGAGCTGTTTTTT. This sequence encodes CASSSGPSTGELFF.

This clone is a singleton in its sample. CDR3 DNA sequence: TGTGCCAGCAGCTTTCTGGGGACTGAAGCTTTCTTT. Amino acid sequence: CASSFLGTEAFF. The rearrangement links TRBV7-3 to TRBJ1-1; the D is unclear. Germline V gene lookup returns CDR1 SGHTA and CDR2 FQGTGA. The CDR3 covers 12 residues. V gave up 3 bases and J gave up 5 bases, with 7 bases separating them.

This sequence joins TRBV2 and TRBJ1-2, with 8 bases identical to TRBD1. CDR1 SNHLY and CDR2 FYNNEI come from the germline V gene. With 7 bases clipped from V and 8 bases from J, the junction kept 6 bases outside the gene matches. This CDR3 region has 12 residues. This CDR3 reads CASTQTGAGYTF. CDR3 in DNA: TGTGCCAGCACCCAGACAGGGGCCGGCTACACCTTC.

The V gene is TRBV7-8, the J gene TRBJ2-7; D ambiguous. CDR1 SGHVS and CDR2 FQNEAQ come from the germline V gene. The CDR3 covers 14 residues. V was shortened by 5 bases and J by 0 bases, with 11 bases between the two germline ends. The DNA of the CDR3 is TGTGCCAGCAGCCCGGTGGAAGTCTCCTACGAGCAGTACTTC. Its translation is CASSPVEVSYEQYF.

This chain links TRBV27 with TRBJ2-1, with D possibly TRBD2 on 5 matching bases. Between the trimmed V and J ends, which lost 1 base and 5 bases, there was a span of 18 bases. CDR1 and CDR2 from the germline V gene are MNHEY and SMNVEV (reference sequence). This CDR3 has 17 residues. The CDR3 sequence: CASSLYPGVLGNNEQFF. CDR3 DNA sequence: TGTGCCAGCAGTTTATATCCCGGGGTATTAGGTAACAATGAGCAGTTCTTC.

The rearrangement joins TRBV4-3 to TRBJ1-2; D may be TRBD1 (6 bases). The CDR3 is 13 residues long. Germline loops: CDR1 LGHNA, CDR2 YSLEER. Trimming left V 4 bases short and J 4 bases short, with 10 bases between. In DNA, the CDR3 is TGCGCCAGCAGCCCCTCGACAGGCTATGGCTACACCTTC. Translated: CASSPSTGYGYTF.

The chain couples TRBV28 to TRBJ1-5, with D unresolved. The ends were cut back, 6 bases at V and 2 bases at J, with 14 bases in the middle. Germline lookup yields CDR1 MDHEN and CDR2 SYDVKM. This CDR3 has 15 residues. CDR3 in DNA: TGTGCCAGCAGCCCGCGGGGTTTCGGCAATCAGCCCCAGCATTTT. Translating it yields CASSPRGFGNQPQHF.

The chain carries TRBV10-3 and TRBJ2-1; 9 bases map to TRBD2. Per germline, CDR1 ENHRY and CDR2 SYGVKD. V lost 0 bases and J lost 8; bases outside the gene matches: 14. The CDR3 consists of 18 residues. The CDR3 sequence is CAISESFGEGTSMYEQFF. CDR3 bases: TGTGCCATCAGTGAGTCGTTCGGAGAGGGGACTAGCATGTATGAGCAGTTCTTC.

CDR3 region: CASSLGTGVKTQYF. The CDR3 DNA follows: TGTGCCAGCAGCTTAGGGACAGGGGTCAAGACCCAGTACTTC. J is TRBJ2-5 and V is TRBV7-6; TRBD1 agrees at 9 bases. Germline CDR1 and CDR2: SGHVS and FNYEAQ. The CDR3 is made up of 14 amino acids. V was clipped by 1 base and J by 6 bases; unmatched bases: 3.

V and J are TRBV28 and TRBJ2-1, with D tentatively TRBD1 or TRBD2 (7 bases each). In germline, CDR1 is MDHEN, CDR2 SYDVKM. This CDR3 is 15 amino acids long. V lost 7 bases and J 11 bases, leaving 24 bases between the germline ends. The CDR3 loop is CASTPFLGGGGKQFF. CDR3 sequence (DNA): TGTGCCAGCACCCCCTTCTTGGGAGGGGGCGGTAAGCAGTTCTTC.

The chain combines TRBV25-1 with TRBJ1-2; 9 nucleotides agree with TRBD1. Germline V gives CDR1 MGHDK, CDR2 SYGVNS. The J segment lost 7 bases and the V segment lost 5 bases, leaving 17 bases of the junction unmatched. There are 17 residues in the CDR3. CDR3 in amino acids: CASSTTQGARNLFGYTF. The CDR3 DNA reads TGTGCCAGCAGTACCACACAGGGGGCGCGTAATCTATTTGGCTACACCTTC.

The chain is built from TRBV7-2 and TRBJ2-3; D is uncertain. The germline gives CDR1 SGHTA, CDR2 FQGNSA. The CDR3 spans 14 residues. The V gene lost 0 bases and the J gene lost 3 bases, with 7 bases spanning the gap. CDR3 DNA: TGTGCCAGCAGCTTAGCGCCCGCGACAGATACGCAGTATTTT. Translated, it gives CASSLAPATDTQYF.

The CDR3: CSAGTSGRKFF. For the CDR3, the DNA is TGCAGTGCTGGGACTAGCGGGAGGAAGTTCTTC. V and J are TRBV20-1 and TRBJ2-1, with 15 bases matching TRBD2. Trimming cost V 5 bases and J 14 bases; bases outside gene matches: 1. Germline V gene data show CDR1 as DFQATT and CDR2 as SNEGSKA (reference sequence). This CDR3 is 11 amino acids long.

This chain joins TRBV30 and TRBJ1-4; D possibly corresponds to TRBD1 (6 bases). This CDR3 spans 13 amino acids. Germline CDR1 and CDR2: GTSNPN and SVGIG (reference sequence). Trimming removed 2 bases from V and 5 bases from J, with 9 bases in between. In DNA, the CDR3 is TGTGCCTGGAGTTTAGACAGGAATGAAAAACTGTTTTTT. Amino acid sequence: CAWSLDRNEKLFF.

V gene TRBV18 combines with J gene TRBJ2-1, with 12 bases aligning to TRBD2. CDR3 length equals 15 residues. Looked up from germline, CDR1 is KGHSH and CDR2 is LQKENI. After removal of 6 bases from V and 9 bases from J, the junction contained 9 bases not matched to a gene. The CDR3 nucleotides are TGTGCCAGCTCGGCTCTAGCGGGAGGGCAGGTTGAGCAGTTCTTC. Encoded protein: CASSALAGGQVEQFF.

V usage is TRBV5-1 and J usage is TRBJ1-2; D call uncertain. Trimming left V 4 bases short and J 7 bases short, with 17 bases between. Germline V gene lookup returns CDR1 SGHRS and CDR2 YFSETQ. The CDR3 is 14 residues long. Here the CDR3 DNA reads TGCGCCAGCAGCCCGAGGCCAGCGTCAATTGGCTACACCTTC. Translation: CASSPRPASIGYTF.

As for this clone: Other DNA variants within this sample encode the same CDR3. This chain connects TRBV29-1 to TRBJ1-1; weak D call: TRBD1 (6 bases). Per germline, CDR1 SQVTM and CDR2 ANQGSEA. This CDR3 is 13 amino acids long. V was trimmed by 3 bases and J by 1 base, leaving 9 bases between them. The CDR3 DNA is TGCAGCGTTGAGGGGGGCGGGAACACTGAAGCTTTCTTT. It codes for CSVEGGGNTEAFF.

As regards this clone: This sample includes further DNA sequences coding for the same CDR3. The chain links TRBV11-3 to TRBJ2-1; TRBD2 matches at 9 bases. The CDR3 loop spans 15 amino acids. CDR1 and CDR2 from the germline V gene are SGHNT and YENEEA. V lost 1 base and J lost 4; bases outside the gene matches: 2. Written as DNA, the CDR3 is TGTGCCAGCAGCTTAGGGACTAGCGAATACAATGAGCAGTTCTTC. Amino acids: CASSLGTSEYNEQFF.

The V call is TRBV6-5, the J call TRBJ2-1; D remains unclear. In germline, CDR1 is MNHEY, CDR2 SVGAGI. Between the trimmed V and J ends, which lost 5 bases and 4 bases, there was a span of 12 bases. The length of the CDR3 is 14 residues. The CDR3 DNA sequence: TGTGCCAGCAGTCCCTTAGAGTCATACAATGAGCAGTTCTTC. Its translation is CASSPLESYNEQFF.

This clone has only one observation. The V and J genes are TRBV27 and TRBJ2-4; 8 positions match TRBD2. The germline V gene encodes CDR1 MNHEY and CDR2 SMNVEV (reference sequence). This CDR3 has 15 residues. V lost 1 base and J lost 7; bases outside the gene matches: 6. The chain's CDR3 is CASSLLAGSGNIQYF. In DNA form, the CDR3 reads TGTGCCAGCAGTTTATTAGCGGGGTCTGGGAACATTCAGTACTTC.

Concerning this clone: The same CDR3 also results from other DNA sequences found in this sample. This chain connects TRBV5-4 to TRBJ1-4; 8 bases line up with TRBD1. Losses at the gene ends were 3 bases for V and 0 bases for J; bases not matched to a gene: 1. The CDR3 is 15 amino acids. Germline lookup yields CDR1 SGHNT and CDR2 YYREEE (reference sequence). CDR3 sequence: CASSSGGATNEKLFF. In DNA, the CDR3 is TGTGCCAGCAGCTCAGGGGGCGCAACTAATGAAAAACTGTTTTTT.

V and J are TRBV6-6 and TRBJ1-4, with D unclear. In germline, CDR1 is MNHNY, CDR2 SVGAGI (reference sequence). The CDR3 has 14 amino acids. The germline V and J ends were trimmed by 6 bases and 5 bases, with 13 bases remaining between them. The CDR3 protein is CASRPAGSNEKLFF. In DNA, the CDR3 is TGTGCCAGCAGACCCGCGGGGTCGAATGAAAAACTGTTTTTT.

The rearrangement links TRBV6-1 to TRBJ2-3, with D hard to call. Germline V lookup: CDR1 MNHNS, CDR2 SASEGT. This CDR3 spans 13 amino acids. Trimming removed 3 bases from V and 4 bases from J, with 8 bases in between. Here the CDR3 reads CASSDKGSDTQYF. The CDR3 DNA reads as TGTGCCAGCAGTGACAAGGGATCAGATACGCAGTATTTT.

The rearrangement joins TRBV4-1 to TRBJ2-5; a possible D gene is TRBD2 (5 bases). V gave up 2 bases and J gave up 5 bases, with 18 bases separating them. Germline assignment: CDR1 MGHRA and CDR2 YSYEKL. The CDR3 loop spans 16 amino acids. The CDR3 DNA reads as TGCGCCAGCAGCCAACAACCCCGAATCACGGGGGAGACCCAGTACTTC. Translation: CASSQQPRITGETQYF.

The J gene is TRBJ1-3, the V gene TRBV28, with D uncertain. The CDR3 is 11 amino acids. Trimming removed 4 bases at V and 7 bases at J, with 5 bases between. Germline assignment: CDR1 MDHEN and CDR2 SYDVKM. The CDR3 protein is CASSYHNTIYF. The CDR3 DNA follows: TGTGCCAGCAGTTACCATAACACCATATATTTT.

The chain combines TRBV5-6 with TRBJ2-3; D ambiguous. The length of the CDR3 is 15 residues. V was pared by 0 bases and J by 5 bases, with 13 bases between. In germline, CDR1 is SGHDT, CDR2 YYEEEE. CDR3 sequence: CASSLGGRLRDTQYF. The CDR3 bases are TGTGCCAGCAGCTTGGGCGGCAGATTGAGAGATACGCAGTATTTT. Full variable domain (rest looked up from reference TRBV5-6 and TRBJ2-3): DAGVTQSPTHLIKTRGQQVTLRCSPKSGHDTVSWYQQALGQGPQFIFQYYEEEERQRGNFPDRFSGHQFPNYSSELNVNALLLGDSALYLCASSLGGRLRDTQYFGPGTRLTVL.

Only one count was recorded for this clone. This chain uses TRBV9 with TRBJ1-2, with D unclear. The germline V gene has CDR1 SGDLS and CDR2 YYNGEE. The V gene lost 0 bases and the J gene lost 4 bases, with 13 bases spanning the gap. The CDR3 has 15 residues. Here the CDR3 DNA reads TGTGCCAGCAGCGTAGACCCGGGATCCGGCTATGGCTACACCTTC. It codes for CASSVDPGSGYGYTF.

The chain combines TRBV7-3 with TRBJ1-5, with TRBD1 as a possible D gene (5 bases). This CDR3 has 16 residues. From germline, CDR1 is SGHTA and CDR2 FQGTGA. The V end lost 7 bases, the J end lost 2 bases, and 18 bases lay between the germline ends. The CDR3 nucleotides are TGTGCCAGCACCCTGAATGGGCAGGGAGGCAATCAGCCCCAGCATTTT. The encoded protein is CASTLNGQGGNQPQHF.

The V and J genes are TRBV30 and TRBJ1-2; 7 nucleotides align to TRBD1. Germline CDR1 is GTSNPN and CDR2 is SVGIG (reference sequence). Trimming at V came to 0 bases and at J to 11 bases, leaving 9 bases not matched to a gene. This CDR3 region has 13 residues. The CDR3 nucleotides read TGTGCCTGGAGTGTACGACAGGGAGGGGTTTACACCTTC. It codes for CAWSVRQGGVYTF.

A note on this clone: Relative to the germline gene, one junction end is altered; a read error may explain this. The chain combines TRBV2 with TRBJ2-7; no definite D call. This CDR3 is built from 12 residues. Germline V gene sequence: CDR1 SNHLY, CDR2 FYNNEI. CDR3 bases: TGTGCCAGCCGTGACTTTCCATACGAGCAGTACTTC. Its translation: CASRDFPYEQYF.